The TCR beta chain described here comes from a study of CD8 T cells in Susac syndrome. Per the germline V gene, CDR1 is MNHEY and CDR2 is SMNVEV (reference sequence). V was shortened by 5 bases and J by 6 bases, with 18 bases between the two germline ends. This CDR3 has 15 amino acids. Sequencing of TCR beta was undertaken in CD8+ and CD4+ T cells derived from blood. The RNA input was roughly 0.45 to 1 ug, and it was reverse transcribed with random hexamers. TCRdb re-derived calls from the immunoSEQ multiplex PCR reads in MiXCR, one entry per CDR3 protein. The sample lists a few hundred thousand distinct CDR3 sequences; about 95% were seen once.

This chain joins TRBV27 and TRBJ2-3; D is possibly TRBD2 (5 bases). The material sequenced was CD4+ T cells from PBMCs. This clonotype originated in a human donor with multiple sclerosis. The CDR3 sequence: CASSPPAAAGDTQYF. The DNA for the CDR3 is TGTGCCAGCAGTCCTCCGGCCGCCGCGGGCGATACGCAGTATTTT.